This T cell receptor (beta chain) derives from a study of cytomegalovirus exposure and HLA in healthy donors. This CDR3 has 13 amino acids. Germline-derived CDR1 and CDR2 are SNHLY and FYNNEI. Trimming removed 7 bases from V and 3 bases from J, with 9 bases in between. This clone was observed a single time. This PCR relied on a set of 60 Vbeta primers and 13 Jbeta primers. Using immunoSEQ multiplex PCR, the repertoire was profiled, and TCRdb retains in-frame clones only, with some absent. The sample carries roughly 200,000 clones, just over 75% recorded once. The receptor was derived from a woman aged 55-70 years in good health and CMV-seropositive. V gene TRBV2 combines with J gene TRBJ1-4; possible D gene TRBD1, 6 bases. Source material: PBMCs. The CDR3 sequence is CASNGQPNEKLFF. CDR3 bases: TGTGCCAGCAACGGACAGCCTAATGAAAAACTGTTTTTT.